These T cell receptor beta chains were read from a single sample in a study of CD8+ T cells in alopecia areata. The method was immunoSEQ multiplex PCR; TCRdb's version includes in-frame clones alone and lacks a portion of them. The sample has 200,000 to 250,000 clones, more than 50% seen once. What was sequenced was CD8+ T cells sorted from blood. Source of these receptors: a human donor in good health. The CDR3 runs from the conserved cysteine through the conserved F or W. The D gene is left open where the match is weak. Not all rows give a size; the values are once, few, many and, for expanded clones, a class.

clone size	D gene	V gene	CDR3 length	J gene	CDR3 protein
-	-	TRBV7-9	12	TRBJ2-7	CASTSLLGEQYF
-	TRBD1	TRBV4-1	13	TRBJ2-5	CASSPDRAETQYF
-	-	TRBV4-1	11	TRBJ2-7	CASSQGVEQYF
-	-	TRBV2	15	TRBJ2-3	CASSEHRVTTDTQYF
-	TRBD1	TRBV4-1	15	TRBJ1-1	CASREGDRLNAEAFF
-	TRBD1	TRBV4-1	14	TRBJ1-4	CASSQGTGNEKLFF
few	-	TRBV27	13	TRBJ1-3	CASSSGSGNTIYF
-	TRBD2	TRBV9	15	TRBJ2-7	CASSVDGGDYYEQYF
-	-	TRBV6-5	10	TRBJ1-5	CASGLQPQHF
-	TRBD2	TRBV5-4	14	TRBJ2-7	CASSLAGQRYEQYF
few	-	TRBV10-3	13	TRBJ2-7	CAISESALIEQYF
-	TRBD1	TRBV5-4	19	TRBJ2-1	CASSLPPGQGQQSYNEQFF
-	TRBD2	TRBV13	16	TRBJ2-3	CASSPLTSGGGDTQYF
-	TRBD1	TRBV5-1	15	TRBJ2-7	CASSLSRGSSYEQYF
few	-	TRBV2	11	TRBJ1-1	CASRTNTEAFF
-	-	TRBV5-4	13	TRBJ2-7	CASSLIPDMEQYF
-	TRBD2	TRBV7-9	16	TRBJ2-5	CASSPPLAGDEETQYF
-	TRBD2	TRBV9	17	TRBJ2-7	CASSVGVRTSESYEQYF
-	-	TRBV11-2	11	TRBJ2-3	CASSKTDTQYF
-	-	TRBV5-1	12	TRBJ2-5	CASSPRSETQYF
few	-	TRBV29-1	13	TRBJ1-2	CSVVEDGPYGYTF
-	TRBD1	TRBV2	16	TRBJ1-4	CASSTIQGQGNEKLFF
once	-	TRBV5-6	13	TRBJ2-4	CASSYGGGNIQYF
-	-	TRBV5-6	15	TRBJ1-2	CASSRGLLANYGYTF
-	TRBD2	TRBV29-1	14	TRBJ2-1	CSAPGGTNYNEQFF
-	-	TRBV27	15	TRBJ1-1	CASRARRTSPPEAFF
-	TRBD1	TRBV10-3	13	TRBJ2-5	CAIRGQGGETQYF
-	-	TRBV11-1	14	TRBJ2-1	CASSLFVTDNEQFF
-	-	TRBV4-1	15	TRBJ2-7	CASSQDQRKKYEQYF
-	TRBD1	TRBV18	13	TRBJ1-2	CASSPGAGGGYTF
few	-	TRBV7-2	15	TRBJ2-5	CASSLSLRREETQYF
-	-	TRBV11-2	14	TRBJ2-5	CASSLVAIQETQYF
-	-	TRBV2	12	TRBJ2-7	CASSPRESEQYF
-	TRBD1	TRBV5-1	13	TRBJ2-7	CASSGTGVYEQYF
-	-	TRBV6-1	15	TRBJ2-5	CASTEPGYYQETQYF
-	TRBD1	TRBV6-1	15	TRBJ2-7	CASSEYRTGGYEQYF
-	TRBD1	TRBV4-1	15	TRBJ1-5	CASSPRQGSNQPQHF
once	TRBD2	TRBV5-1	15	TRBJ2-5	CASSLTRGRQETQYF
-	-	TRBV13	14	TRBJ1-2	CASLGRGLGYGYTF
-	-	TRBV4-1	11	TRBJ2-5	CASSRRETQYF
-	-	TRBV18	11	TRBJ1-2	CASSPGYGYTF